These T cell receptor beta chains were read from a single sample in a study of T cell repertoires in cytomegalovirus infection. TCRdb re-called the reads with MiXCR, one entry per CDR3 protein. This table has 300,000 to 400,000 distinct CDR3 sequences, about a sixth appearing once. Specimen: PBMCs. These TCRs come from a human donor in good health (CMV status not recorded). Some clones in this sample may be carry-over from other donors' samples. The CDR3 runs from the conserved cysteine through the conserved F or W. The D gene is left open where the match is weak. Not all rows give a size; the values are once, few, many and, for expanded clones, a class.

v_gene,d_gene,abundance,j_gene,CDR3aa,CDR3nt
TRBV7-2,TRBD1,many,TRBJ2-7,CASSRDRLLSYEQYF,TGTGCCAGCAGCCGGGACAGGTTACTTTCCTACGAGCAGTACTTC
TRBV7-2,.,many,TRBJ2-7,CASSFRLSTPSEQYF,TGTGCCAGCAGCTTCAGACTCTCTACCCCTAGCGAGCAGTACTTC
TRBV4-1,TRBD1,.,TRBJ2-3,CASSQDHRQGVTDTQYF,TGCGCCAGCAGCCAAGATCATAGACAGGGGGTAACAGATACGCAGTATTTT
TRBV11-2,.,many,TRBJ1-3,CASSLALNIAEYF,TGTGCCAGCAGCCTGGCCCTAAACATCGCCGAATATTTT
TRBV5-6,TRBD1,.,TRBJ1-6,CTSSLATPGQGINSPLHF,TGTACCAGCAGCTTGGCCACCCCGGGACAGGGCATTAATTCACCCCTCCACTTT
TRBV19,.,.,TRBJ1-1,CASSIYYRGSDTEAFF,TGTGCCAGTAGTATCTACTATAGGGGATCGGACACTGAAGCTTTCTTT
TRBV7-2,.,many,TRBJ2-7,CASSLIGTYEQYF,TGTGCCAGCAGCTTAATAGGGACCTACGAGCAGTACTTC
TRBV6-2/TRBV6-3,.,few,TRBJ2-7,CASSSGSPANEQYF,TGTGCCAGCAGTTCAGGTTCCCCGGCAAACGAGCAGTACTTC
TRBV7-2,TRBD1,many,TRBJ1-2,CASRPPGQGGYGYTF,TGTGCCAGCAGGCCACCGGGACAGGGAGGCTATGGCTACACCTTC
TRBV7-2,.,many,TRBJ2-3,CASSLNQDTQYF,TGTGCCAGCAGCTTGAACCAGGATACGCAGTATTTT
TRBV12-3/TRBV12-4,.,few,TRBJ2-6,CASSLRGAGANVLTF,TGTGCCAGCAGCCTCAGGGGAGCCGGGGCCAACGTCCTGACTTTC
TRBV28,TRBD1,.,TRBJ1-6,CASRGDSSASPLHF,TGTGCCAGCAGAGGGGACAGCAGTGCTTCACCCCTCCACTTT
TRBV12-3/TRBV12-4,.,few,TRBJ1-6,CASRRYRENSPLHF,TGTGCCAGCAGACGTTATAGAGAGAATTCACCCCTCCACTTT
TRBV7-9,.,many,TRBJ2-3,CASSLSDTDTQYF,TGTGCCAGCAGCTTGTCAGATACAGATACGCAGTATTTT
TRBV7-2,.,many,TRBJ1-5,CASSSLSQPQHF,TGTGCCAGCAGCTCGTTGAGTCAGCCCCAGCATTTT
TRBV3-1,.,.,TRBJ1-2,CASSQDAGSYGYTF,TGTGCCAGCAGCCAAGATGCAGGAAGCTATGGCTACACCTTC
TRBV10-3,.,.,TRBJ1-2,CAISMDGSQFGYTF,TGTGCCATCAGCATGGACGGATCCCAATTCGGCTACACCTTC
TRBV20-1,TRBD2,few,TRBJ2-1,CSAHTLAGGHYNEQFF,TGCAGTGCTCACACACTAGCGGGGGGACATTACAATGAGCAGTTCTTC
TRBV20-1,TRBD1,.,TRBJ2-5,CSARRQGETQYF,TGCAGTGCTAGGAGACAGGGAGAGACCCAGTACTTC
TRBV6-2/TRBV6-3,TRBD2,many,TRBJ2-5,CASSSGLAGSETQYF,TGTGCCAGCAGTTCCGGACTAGCGGGATCCGAGACCCAGTACTTC
TRBV7-2,TRBD1,many,TRBJ1-3,CASRAGQISGNTIYF,TGTGCCAGCAGGGCGGGACAGATCTCTGGAAACACCATATATTTT
TRBV2,.,few,TRBJ2-5,CASDRGLWETQYF,TGTGCCAGCGATCGAGGGCTTTGGGAGACCCAGTACTTC
TRBV7-2,.,many,TRBJ1-6,CASSLSYNSPLHF,TGTGCCAGCAGTTTATCCTATAATTCACCCCTCCACTTT
TRBV20-1,TRBD2,.,TRBJ2-5,CSASTSGRIGVGTQYF,TGCAGTGCTAGTACTAGCGGGAGAATAGGGGTGGGGACCCAGTACTTC
TRBV4-3,.,few,TRBJ2-2,CASSQGGLDRGTGELFF,TGCGCCAGCAGCCAAGGGGGACTAGACAGGGGCACCGGGGAGCTGTTTTTT
TRBV28,.,.,TRBJ1-5,CASNTQGSSKQPQHF,TGTGCCAGCAACACACAGGGTTCCTCGAAACAGCCCCAGCATTTT